The 7 T cell receptor beta chains below all came from one sample that was sequenced in a study of type 1 and type 2 diabetes patients. The PCR template was genomic DNA. Amplification of the beta chain CDR3 used 30 forward and 13 reverse multiplex primers. TCRdb analysed the multiplex PCR reads with MiXCR anew, one entry per CDR3 protein. This sample has 250,000 to 300,000 distinct CDR3 sequences, with roughly 50% found just once. Sequencing used peripheral blood mononuclear cells (PBMCs). These receptor sequences come from a man aged 18 to 35 with type 2 diabetes.

The V call is TRBV5-1, the J call TRBJ2-3; TRBD1 matches 9 bases. This CDR3 contains 17 residues. CDR1 is SGHRS and CDR2 is YFSETQ in the germline V gene. V dropped 4 bases and J dropped 5; count of bases not matched to a gene: 14. This chain's CDR3 is CASSHPTGGKSVDTQYF. The CDR3 nucleotides read TGCGCCAGCAGCCACCCTACAGGGGGCAAGTCGGTAGATACGCAGTATTTT.

This chain links TRBV19 with TRBJ2-5; D is tentatively TRBD1 or TRBD2 (6 bases each). Looked up from germline, CDR1 is LNHDA and CDR2 is SQIVND (reference sequence). This CDR3 has 14 residues. V shed 8 bases and J shed 3 bases, with 16 bases lying between them. The CDR3 region is CASRIQEGEETQYF. DNA for the CDR3: TGTGCCAGTCGGATTCAGGAGGGGGAAGAGACCCAGTACTTC.

A few counts support this clonotype. This chain joins TRBV30 and TRBJ1-5; D unclear. The CDR3 has 12 residues. The V and J ends lost 2 bases and 7 bases respectively, with 9 bases between them. In germline, CDR1 is GTSNPN, CDR2 SVGIG (reference sequence). As DNA, the CDR3 is TGTGCCTGGAGTCCGTCCGACCAGCCCCAGCATTTT. Translating gives CAWSPSDQPQHF.

This chain uses TRBV11-3 with TRBJ1-5, with 7 bases matching TRBD1. This CDR3 has 16 amino acids. From germline, CDR1 is SGHNT and CDR2 YENEEA. The V gene end was trimmed by 4 bases and the J gene end by 2 bases; junction bases not matched to a gene: 8. CDR3 coding DNA: TGTGCCAGCAGCTCCAACCGGGACAGCGGCAATCAGCCCCAGCATTTT. It codes for CASSSNRDSGNQPQHF.

The chain has TRBV9 and TRBJ1-1; 7 nucleotides line up with TRBD1. With 3 bases clipped from V and 6 bases from J, the junction kept 11 bases outside the gene matches. The CDR3 consists of 15 residues. Looked up from germline, CDR1 is SGDLS and CDR2 is YYNGEE. Written as DNA, the CDR3 is TGTGCCAGCAGCGAAACGACAGGGACTTCCGCTGAAGCTTTCTTT. Translating it yields CASSETTGTSAEAFF.

The CDR3 reads CASRKAVLGPNEKLFF. DNA for the CDR3: TGTGCCAGCAGAAAGGCGGTATTGGGGCCTAATGAAAAACTGTTTTTT. The V call is TRBV6-9, the J call TRBJ1-4, with D maybe TRBD1 (5 bases). The germline CDR1 and CDR2 sequences are MNHGY and SVAAGI. This CDR3 comprises 16 residues. V was shortened by 6 bases and J by 3 bases, with 17 bases between the two germline ends.

The chain is built from TRBV27 and TRBJ2-5; 8 nucleotides match TRBD2. Germline-derived CDR1 and CDR2 are MNHEY and SMNVEV (reference sequence). J lost 5 bases, V lost 0 bases, and 2 bases had no gene match. The CDR3 is made up of 14 amino acids. As DNA, the CDR3 is TGTGCCAGCAGTTTATCGACTAGCGTGGAGACCCAGTACTTC. Protein product: CASSLSTSVETQYF.